This is a list of T cell receptor beta chains from one sample in a study of blood T cell repertoires in COVID-19. Generated by immunoSEQ multiplex PCR, the TCRdb table keeps only in-frame clones and is missing some. The data contain fewer than 130,000 clones, less than 85% of them seen just once; the ten biggest clones take up roughly 20%. Sequences were obtained from peripheral blood. These receptors were obtained from a man aged 70 or older with active or convalescent COVID-19. CDR3s include the opening cysteine and the closing phenylalanine or tryptophan. The D gene is left open where the match is weak. Some rows mark clone size as missing; the rest say once, few, many or name a class of expanded clone.

TRBJ1-5 TRBV6-5 . TRBD1 CASRAGGAGQPQHF TGTGCCAGCAGGGCAGGGGGCGCAGGCCAGCCCCAGCATTTT
TRBJ2-6 TRBV5-1 . . CASSQGANVLTF TGCGCCAGTTCCCAGGGAGCCAACGTCCTGACTTTC
TRBJ1-4 TRBV4-1 . . CASSPGGGGEKLFF TGCGCCAGCAGCCCTGGGGGGGGAGGGGAAAAACTGTTTTTT
TRBJ2-3 TRBV30 . . CACTMGLVGWSWRDTQYF TGTGCCTGTACCATGGGACTCGTTGGTTGGAGTTGGAGGGATACGCAGTATTTT
TRBJ1-2 TRBV11-2 . TRBD1 CASSSRQGHGYTF TGTGCCAGCAGCTCGAGACAGGGTCATGGCTACACCTTC
TRBJ2-6 TRBV5-4 . . CASSLSTGYGANVLTF TGTGCCAGCAGCTTGTCCACAGGGTATGGGGCCAACGTCCTGACTTTC
TRBJ1-2 TRBV6-1 . . CASSDREGLGYTF TGTGCCAGCAGTGACAGGGAAGGGCTTGGCTACACCTTC
TRBJ1-3 TRBV4-1 few . CASSQAPQGRTGNTIYF TGCGCCAGCAGCCAAGCCCCCCAGGGAAGAACGGGAAACACCATATATTTT
TRBJ1-5 TRBV9 . . CASSVSSNQPQHF TGTGCCAGCAGCGTGAGTAGCAATCAGCCCCAGCATTTT
TRBJ1-1 TRBV6-6 once TRBD1 CASSLTPLIRGDTEAFF TGTGCCAGCAGTCTGACCCCTCTCATCAGGGGGGACACTGAAGCTTTCTTT
TRBJ2-4 TRBV14 . . CASSLSLQGTKNIQYF TGTGCCAGCAGCCTTTCTCTACAGGGAACCAAAAACATTCAGTACTTC
TRBJ1-2 TRBV12-3/TRBV12-4 few . CASSNGGTYGYTF TGTGCCAGCAGTAACGGAGGAACCTATGGCTACACCTTC
TRBJ1-1 TRBV5-1 . TRBD1 CASRTGQWLNLAEAFF TGCGCCAGCAGAACGGGACAGTGGTTAAACCTTGCTGAAGCTTTCTTT
TRBJ2-3 TRBV7-9 few TRBD1 CASSQQGARADTQYF TGTGCCAGCAGCCAACAGGGGGCTCGTGCGGATACGCAGTATTTT
TRBJ2-7 TRBV7-2 . TRBD2 CASSITSGRQYEQYF TGTGCCAGCAGCATTACCAGCGGGAGACAGTACGAGCAGTACTTC
TRBJ1-5 TRBV23-1 . . CASSQSKQDNQPQHF TGCGCCAGCAGTCAATCTAAACAGGACAATCAGCCCCAGCATTTT
TRBJ1-1 TRBV5-1 . TRBD1 CASSLALTGVSTEAFF TGCGCCAGCAGCTTGGCCCTGACAGGGGTGAGCACTGAAGCTTTCTTT
TRBJ2-6 TRBV5-1 . TRBD1 CASSGQGSSGANVLTF TGCGCCAGCAGCGGACAGGGGAGCTCTGGGGCCAACGTCCTGACTTTC
TRBJ2-3 TRBV7-9 few TRBD2 CASTDTSGVFGDTQYF TGTGCCAGCACCGACACTAGCGGGGTTTTTGGAGATACGCAGTATTTT
TRBJ2-5 TRBV6-5 . TRBD1 CASSYAGGRETQYF TGTGCCAGCAGTTACGCAGGGGGCCGGGAGACCCAGTACTTC
TRBJ1-4 TRBV5-1 . TRBD1 CASSSVQGAEKLFF TGCGCCAGCAGCTCCGTACAGGGGGCCGAAAAACTGTTTTTT
TRBJ1-2 TRBV5-6 . TRBD1 CASSLMGQVEISNYGYTF TGTGCCAGCAGCTTGATGGGACAGGTCGAAATTTCTAACTATGGCTACACCTTC
TRBJ1-1 TRBV4-2 . . CASSQDRSGAFF TGTGCCAGCAGCCAAGATCGGAGTGGAGCTTTCTTT
TRBJ2-2 TRBV5-1 . . CASSLEAGQLAGELFF TGCGCCAGCAGCTTGGAGGCGGGCCAGTTAGCCGGGGAGCTGTTTTTT
TRBJ2-7 TRBV6-6 . . CASSSPGEQYF TGTGCCAGCAGTTCCCCAGGAGAGCAGTACTTC
TRBJ1-2 TRBV7-2 . . CASSPDSLIHGYTF TGTGCCAGCAGCCCCGACTCGCTCATACATGGCTACACCTTC
TRBJ2-5 TRBV3-1/TRBV3-2 . . CASSQFTGSQETQYF TGTGCCAGCAGCCAGTTTACAGGGTCTCAAGAGACCCAGTACTTC
TRBJ2-1 TRBV4-1 . TRBD1 CASSQVGTGKVNEQFF TGCGCCAGCAGCCAAGTAGGGACAGGGAAGGTGAATGAGCAGTTCTTC
TRBJ2-1 TRBV11-2 few TRBD2 CASSTSGRREQFF TGTGCCAGCAGCACTAGCGGGAGGAGGGAGCAGTTCTTC
TRBJ1-5 TRBV7-9 . . CASSLETETTVNQPQHF TGTGCCAGCAGCTTAGAGACTGAGACTACAGTTAATCAGCCCCAGCATTTT
TRBJ2-7 TRBV5-1 . TRBD1 CASSLGTDRGSEQYF TGCGCCAGCAGCTTAGGCACAGACAGGGGTAGCGAGCAGTACTTC
TRBJ2-2 TRBV27 . . CASSLKKGGELFF TGTGCCAGCAGTTTGAAAAAAGGAGGAGAGCTGTTTTTT
TRBJ2-1 TRBV10-3 . . CAIRRDNHNEQFF TGTGCCATCAGACGGGACAATCACAATGAGCAGTTCTTC
TRBJ2-3 TRBV5-1 . TRBD1 CASSLTGGAGDTQYF TGCGCCAGCAGCCTTACAGGGGGCGCGGGAGATACGCAGTATTTT
TRBJ2-5 TRBV28 . . CASINQETQYF TGTGCCAGCATTAACCAAGAGACCCAGTACTTC
TRBJ1-1 TRBV9 . . CASSQTLNTEAFF TGTGCCAGCAGCCAAACTCTCAACACTGAAGCTTTCTTT
TRBJ2-2 TRBV5-4 . . CASSPLGTFTGELFF TGTGCCAGCAGTCCCCTTGGGACATTCACCGGGGAGCTGTTTTTT
TRBJ1-1 TRBV30 few TRBD1 CAWSVGTGVMNTEAFF TGTGCCTGGAGTGTAGGGACAGGGGTCATGAACACTGAAGCTTTCTTT
TRBJ2-1 TRBV5-4 few . CASSPDTVLQFF TGTGCCAGCAGCCCCGACACCGTGCTGCAGTTCTTC
TRBJ2-1 TRBV2 . TRBD2 CASSEGGGYNEQFF TGTGCCAGCAGTGAAGGGGGGGGATACAATGAGCAGTTCTTC
TRBJ1-3 TRBV28 . . CASSLSGSGNTIYF TGTGCCAGCAGTTTATCAGGCTCTGGAAACACCATATATTTT